These 14 T cell receptor beta chains were all obtained from the same sample, sequenced in a study of blood T cell repertoires in COVID-19. The assay was immunoSEQ multiplex PCR, and TCRdb's table has in-frame clones only and misses some. The sample includes around 130,000 clones, about four fifths of them seen just once. The sequenced material came from peripheral blood. The receptors derive from a woman aged 30 to 39 who had recovered from COVID-19.

V usage is TRBV11-2 and J usage is TRBJ1-1; D unresolved. Trimming took off 5 bases at V and 2 bases at J, with 21 bases between the two ends. The CDR3 runs 17 residues. Germline assignment: CDR1 SGHAT and CDR2 FQNNGV. The CDR3 protein is CASSPYSATGINTEAFF. The CDR3, as DNA: TGTGCCAGCAGCCCGTACTCCGCGACGGGTATAAACACTGAAGCTTTCTTT.

The chain is built from TRBV2 and TRBJ1-3; possible D gene TRBD1, 5 bases. Trimming took 4 bases from V and 2 from J, leaving 12 bases between them. This CDR3 comprises 15 residues. Germline loops: CDR1 SNHLY, CDR2 FYNNEI. CDR3 in DNA: TGTGCCAGCAGTGGGGGACTGCCAACTGGAAACACCATATATTTT. This sequence encodes CASSGGLPTGNTIYF.

The V and J genes are TRBV6-5 and TRBJ1-2, with 7 bases aligning to TRBD1. Germline CDR1 MNHEY, CDR2 SVGAGI. The CDR3 length is 13 residues. The J segment lost 5 bases and the V segment lost 8 bases, leaving 8 bases of the junction unmatched. CDR3 DNA sequence: TGTGCCAGCCTTAAACCAGGGGGGTATGGCTACACCTTC. Its translation is CASLKPGGYGYTF.

This chain joins TRBV12-3 or TRBV12-4 and TRBJ2-5; TRBD2 agrees at 7 bases. V was clipped by 8 bases and J by 5 bases; unmatched bases: 8. The CDR3 totals 13 residues. CDR3 amino acids: CASDSGEGETQYF. CDR3 nucleotides: TGTGCCAGCGATTCGGGGGAGGGTGAGACCCAGTACTTC.

This clone was counted only a few times. The chain couples TRBV11-3 to TRBJ2-1; TRBD2 agrees at 7 bases. This CDR3 has 13 amino acids. V lost 1 base to trimming and J lost 13 bases; unmatched junction nucleotides: 7. Germline V CDR1 and CDR2: SGHNT, YENEEA. The CDR3 nucleotides are TGTGCCAGCAGCTTAGGGAGAGCGGGAAGTCAGTTCTTC. Its protein product is CASSLGRAGSQFF.

The chain has TRBV11-2 and TRBJ1-1; D gene unclear. The V gene's germline CDR1 is SGHAT and CDR2 FQNNGV. V gave up 5 bases and J gave up 8 bases, with 18 bases separating them. CDR3 size: 14 residues. The CDR3 sequence: CASSPQFLVPEAFF. CDR3 in DNA: TGTGCCAGCAGCCCCCAGTTCCTAGTTCCGGAAGCTTTCTTT.

This chain links TRBV9 with TRBJ1-2; 8 nucleotides align to TRBD1. V was clipped by 3 bases and J by 6 bases; unmatched bases: 13. Germline V gene data show CDR1 as SGDLS and CDR2 as YYNGEE. This CDR3 spans 16 amino acids. The CDR3 loop is CASSAWTGRPTDGYTF. The CDR3 DNA is TGTGCCAGCAGCGCCTGGACAGGGAGGCCCACGGATGGCTACACCTTC. The variable domain in full, completed from reference TRBV9 and TRBJ1-2, reads DSGVTQTPKHLITATGQRVTLRCSPRSGDLSVYWYQQSLDQGLQFLIQYYNGEERAKGNILERFSAQQFPDLHSELNLSSLELGDSALYFCASSAWTGRPTDGYTFGSGTRLTVV.

This clone was recorded once. This chain links TRBV6-5 with TRBJ1-2, with 8 bases that match TRBD1. Germline assignment: CDR1 MNHEY and CDR2 SVGAGI. The trim removed 7 bases at V and 5 bases at J, leaving 9 bases unmatched. The CDR3 sequence is 14 residues long. CDR3 nucleotide sequence: TGTGCCAGCACTAATTCAGGGGGCAGTTATGGCTACACCTTC. Its protein product is CASTNSGGSYGYTF.

The genes are TRBV5-1 and TRBJ2-7; TRBD1 matches 7 bases. The CDR3 consists of 16 residues. Germline values: CDR1 SGHRS, CDR2 YFSETQ. The V gene end was trimmed by 4 bases and the J gene end by 0 bases; junction bases not matched to a gene: 10. The CDR3 nucleotides are TGCGCCAGCAGCCAATGGTTAGGGGGCAACTCCTACGAGCAGTACTTC. This translates into CASSQWLGGNSYEQYF.

In nucleotides, the CDR3 is TGTGCCAGCAGCTTACAGGACCCTCCCGGGGAGCTGTTTTTT. This sequence encodes CASSLQDPPGELFF. The V and J genes are TRBV5-4 and TRBJ2-2, with D possibly TRBD1 on 5 matching bases. CDR1 is SGHNT, CDR2 YYREEE, per germline (reference sequence). This CDR3 contains 14 residues. V gave up 2 bases and J gave up 6 bases, with 11 bases separating them.

The J gene is TRBJ1-2, the V gene TRBV18; 7 nucleotides align to TRBD1. This CDR3 comprises 16 residues. Germline-derived CDR1 and CDR2 are KGHSH and LQKENI. V trimming: 5 bases; J trimming: 6 bases; junction bases outside the gene matches: 15. The CDR3 DNA reads as TGTGCCAGCTCATCCTCCCGAGAGGGCAGGGGGGATGGCTACACCTTC. It yields the protein CASSSSREGRGDGYTF.

This clone was counted a single time. This sequence joins TRBV19 and TRBJ2-3, with D maybe TRBD1 (8 bases). CDR1 is LNHDA and CDR2 is SQIVND in the germline V gene (reference sequence). This CDR3 region has 17 residues. V was trimmed by 4 bases and J by 4 bases, leaving 21 bases between them. The CDR3 region has the DNA TGTGCCAGTAGTACCCTTAGGACAGGGAGGGTCGCAGATACGCAGTATTTT. Amino acid sequence: CASSTLRTGRVADTQYF.

This chain uses TRBV19 with TRBJ1-5; 11 bases map to TRBD1. The CDR3 has 15 residues. Per the germline V gene, CDR1 is LNHDA and CDR2 is SQIVND (reference sequence). Losses at the gene ends were 8 bases for V and 6 bases for J; bases not matched to a gene: 9. The CDR3 region has the DNA TGTGCCAGTCAACCTGGACAGGGGGCGTCTCAGCCCCAGCATTTT. The encoded protein is CASQPGQGASQPQHF.

The CDR3 protein is CASSLEFGWSGGQETQYF. Written as DNA, the CDR3 is TGTGCCAGCAGCCTGGAGTTCGGATGGAGCGGGGGTCAAGAGACCCAGTACTTC. The chain employs TRBV5-4 and TRBJ2-5; 8 positions agree with TRBD2. CDR1 and CDR2 (germline): SGHNT, YYREEE (reference sequence). The trim removed 4 bases at V and 2 bases at J, leaving 16 bases unmatched. This CDR3 region has 18 residues.